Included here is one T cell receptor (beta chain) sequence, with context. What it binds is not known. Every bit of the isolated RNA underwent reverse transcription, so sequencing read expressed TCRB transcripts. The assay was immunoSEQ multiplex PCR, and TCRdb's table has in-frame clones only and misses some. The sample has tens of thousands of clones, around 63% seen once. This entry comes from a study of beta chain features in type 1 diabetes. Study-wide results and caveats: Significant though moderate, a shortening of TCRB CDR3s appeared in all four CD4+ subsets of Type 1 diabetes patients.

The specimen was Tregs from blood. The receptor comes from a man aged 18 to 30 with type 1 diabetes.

DNA of the CDR3: TGTGCCAGCACCCTTAACAGGGACACTGAAGCTTTCTTT. It specifies CASTLNRDTEAFF. The chain carries TRBV7-2 and TRBJ1-1, with a tentative D call TRBD1 (6 bases). V gave up 7 bases and J gave up 3 bases, with 12 bases separating them. The germline CDR1 and CDR2 sequences are SGHTA and FQGNSA. The CDR3 spans 13 residues.